The following is a T cell receptor (beta chain) sequence with its context. Its antigen is undetermined. V lost 3 bases, J lost 5 bases, and 14 bases lay in between. The CDR3 totals 14 residues. Germline values: CDR1 SGHRS, CDR2 YFSETQ. The data originate from a study of shared clonotypes between healthy human individuals. Findings of the study overall: Non-shared clonotypes had lower generation probabilities than those shared by all four donors.

A CD45RA-negative memory subset and a CD45RA+ naive subset were separated from the CD4+ cells. This table comes from immunoSEQ multiplex PCR, and its TCRdb copy is limited to in-frame clones, with some not included. The sample lists over a million clones, roughly 96% occurring once. The sequence was obtained from a man aged 25-40 years in good health. The specimen sequenced was naive CD4+ T cells sorted from blood. Subset indicated: CD45RA+ positively selected. The rearrangement joins TRBV5-1 to TRBJ1-1, with a weak D call TRBD1 (6 bases). CDR3 coding DNA: TGCGCCAGCAGCTATACAGGGCGGGGGACTGAAGCTTTCTTT. It yields the protein CASSYTGRGTEAFF.